This is a list of T cell receptor beta chains from one sample in a study of T cell responses to AZD1222 COVID-19 vaccine. The method was immunoSEQ multiplex PCR; TCRdb's version includes in-frame clones alone and lacks a portion of them. Among about 110,000 clones, roughly nine tenths were seen once, and the ten largest hold less than 4%. The material sequenced was peripheral blood, taken on day 0 of MenACWY control vaccination. The receptors shown here come from an adult in good health. The CDR3 runs from the conserved cysteine through the conserved F or W. D genes are given only for firm matches. Clone sizes are given selectively: once, few, many, or a class where the clone is expanded.

D: .
length: 14
V: TRBV19
J: TRBJ1-1
size: .
CDR3: CASSSPTGNTEAFF
DNA: TGTGCCAGTAGTAGCCCGACAGGGAACACTGAAGCTTTCTTT

D: .
length: 14
V: TRBV7-9
J: TRBJ1-4
size: .
CDR3: CASTLEGLGEKLFF
DNA: TGTGCCAGCACCCTCGAGGGACTAGGTGAAAAACTGTTTTTT

D: TRBD1
length: 15
V: TRBV5-5
J: TRBJ1-1
size: .
CDR3: CASSWVTGMNTEAFF
DNA: TGTGCCAGCAGCTGGGTGACAGGGATGAACACTGAAGCTTTCTTT

D: .
length: 14
V: TRBV24-1
J: TRBJ1-2
size: .
CDR3: CATSDEPHRVGYTF
DNA: TGTGCCACCAGTGATGAGCCGCACAGGGTTGGCTACACCTTC

D: TRBD1
length: 16
V: TRBV5-1
J: TRBJ1-2
size: once
CDR3: CASSENPGTGLNGYTF
DNA: TGCGCCAGCAGCGAGAACCCCGGGACAGGGCTGAATGGCTACACCTTC

D: TRBD1
length: 18
V: TRBV5-1
J: TRBJ2-2
size: .
CDR3: CASSLGYGGQVSTGELFF
DNA: TGCGCCAGCAGCTTGGGGTACGGGGGACAGGTTTCTACCGGGGAGCTGTTTTTT

D: TRBD2
length: 16
V: TRBV7-2
J: TRBJ2-2
size: .
CDR3: CASSLFALAVTGELFF
DNA: TGTGCCAGCAGCTTATTTGCACTAGCGGTCACCGGGGAGCTGTTTTTT

D: TRBD1
length: 18
V: TRBV23-1
J: TRBJ1-2
size: .
CDR3: CASSHNPDRGKGDYGYTF
DNA: TGCGCCAGCAGTCACAACCCCGACAGGGGTAAGGGGGACTATGGCTACACCTTC

D: TRBD1
length: 15
V: TRBV6-5
J: TRBJ2-3
size: few
CDR3: CASSKQGAFTDTQYF
DNA: TGTGCCAGCAGTAAACAGGGGGCCTTCACAGATACGCAGTATTTT

D: TRBD1
length: 15
V: TRBV28
J: TRBJ1-6
size: .
CDR3: CASSLPGQVESPLHF
DNA: TGTGCCAGCAGTCTGCCCGGACAGGTTGAATCACCCCTCCACTTT

D: .
length: 13
V: TRBV11-2
J: TRBJ1-6
size: .
CDR3: CASSLGRLRPLHF
DNA: TGTGCCAGCAGCTTAGGGCGGCTCCGACCCCTCCACTTT

D: TRBD1
length: 15
V: TRBV19
J: TRBJ2-7
size: .
CDR3: CASSMRQGAAYEQYF
DNA: TGTGCCAGTAGTATGCGACAGGGCGCGGCCTACGAGCAGTACTTC

D: .
length: 16
V: TRBV29-1
J: TRBJ2-1
size: .
CDR3: CSVEDPDRRSYNEQFF
DNA: TGCAGCGTTGAAGACCCCGACAGGAGGTCCTACAATGAGCAGTTCTTC

D: .
length: 13
V: TRBV28
J: TRBJ2-5
size: .
CDR3: CASSFGRQETQYF
DNA: TGTGCCAGCAGTTTCGGACGGCAAGAGACCCAGTACTTC

D: .
length: 13
V: TRBV10-1
J: TRBJ1-2
size: .
CDR3: CASSEQANYGYTF
DNA: TGCGCCAGCAGTGAACAGGCCAACTATGGCTACACCTTC

D: .
length: 18
V: TRBV1
J: TRBJ2-3
size: .
CDR3: CTSSQDLGQVNGTDTQYF
DNA: TGCACCAGCAGCCAAGATCTTGGACAGGTCAATGGGACAGATACGCAGTATTTT

D: TRBD1
length: 15
V: TRBV18
J: TRBJ1-2
size: once
CDR3: CASSPGRGQGDGYTF
DNA: TGTGCCAGCTCACCCGGAAGGGGACAGGGAGATGGCTACACCTTC

D: .
length: 13
V: TRBV29-1
J: TRBJ2-7
size: .
CDR3: CSVEEPGRYEQYF
DNA: TGCAGCGTTGAAGAGCCAGGACGCTACGAGCAGTACTTC